The sequence of this TCR beta chain was determined in a study of Tregs in tolerant kidney transplant recipients. Data came from immunoSEQ multiplex PCR; TCRdb stores just in-frame clones and leaves some out. This table has 85,000 to 100,000 clones, 80% to 95% appearing once. The CDR3 spans 16 residues. Germline CDR1 reads KGHSH; CDR2 reads LQKENI. V was clipped by 3 bases and J by 7 bases; unmatched bases: 11. The origin of this receptor is a human donor who received a combined kidney and bone marrow transplant. This chain links TRBV18 with TRBJ2-3; TRBD1 agrees at 9 bases. The sample in question was CD4+ T cells from blood, obtained before the transplant. As DNA, the CDR3 is TGTGCCAGCTCACCCCGGACCGGGACAGGGACCAATACGCAGTATTTT. This sequence encodes CASSPRTGTGTNTQYF.